This T cell receptor (beta chain) came from a study of CD8+ T cells in alopecia areata. RNA extraction was followed by reverse transcription into cDNA, which acted as the sequencing template. Assay: immunoSEQ multiplex PCR; the TCRdb copy retains only in-frame clones and omits some. The sample holds some 99,000 clones; under 45% are singletons and the top ten take around 0.8%. Study outcomes and limitations: Clarity of TCR sharing across patients fell short of that in mice, possibly HLA-related. Lesional scalp exceeded normal scalp in clonality, especially in alopecia totalis/universalis.

As concerns this clone: No antigen is known for it.

The CDR3 is 13 residues long. V lost 8 bases to trimming and J lost 2 bases, with 12 bases between them. Germline V gene data show CDR1 as SQVTM and CDR2 as ANQGSEA. Lesional scalp tissue (obtained by punch biopsy) and peripheral blood were collected from alopecia areata patients. PBMCs, the starting material, were the source of sorted CD4+ and CD8+ T cells. The receptor comes from a human donor with alopecia areata. Sequenced sample: CD4+ T cells sorted from blood. V gene TRBV29-1 combines with J gene TRBJ2-2; either TRBD1 or TRBD2 may fit D (5 bases each). The CDR3 is CSIGDPNTGELFF. CDR3 DNA sequence: TGCAGCATCGGGGACCCAAACACCGGGGAGCTGTTTTTT.